This passage covers 12 T cell receptor beta chains from one sample sequenced in a study of cytomegalovirus exposure and HLA in healthy donors. It was with 60 Vbeta and 13 Jbeta primers that the PCR ran. Libraries were prepared by immunoSEQ multiplex PCR; TCRdb keeps only in-frame clonotypes and omits some of them. The data show fewer than 140,000 clones, 60% to 80% seen once. Input material: PBMCs. These receptors came from a boy younger than 18 in good health and CMV-seronegative.

The rearrangement uses TRBV5-1 and TRBJ2-7; D ambiguous. Germline V gene data show CDR1 as SGHRS and CDR2 as YFSETQ. V was cut by 6 bases and J by 0 bases, with 13 bases left in between. CDR3 length equals 14 residues. DNA of the CDR3: TGCGCCAGCACTCCCGCGGTTAACTCCTACGAGCAGTACTTC. Its protein is CASTPAVNSYEQYF. Complete variable domain (other parts from reference TRBV5-1 and TRBJ2-7): KAGVTQTPRYLIKTRGQQVTLSCSPISGHRSVSWYQQTPGQGLQFLFEYFSETQRNKGNFPGRFSGRQFSNSRSEMNVSTLELGDSALYLCASTPAVNSYEQYFGPGTRLTVT.

J is TRBJ2-1 and V is TRBV12-1; the D segment call TRBD1 is taken from the table without a DNA check. TRBV12-1 is deemed a pseudogene. The length of the CDR3 is 15 residues. The CDR3 here is CASSFLGQEHNEQFF. Here the CDR3 DNA reads TGTGCCAGCAGCTTCTTGGGGCAGGAACACAATGAGCAGTTCTTC.

This chain joins TRBV5-4 and TRBJ1-3; TRBD1 aligns across 8 bases. The CDR3 is 20 residues long. The germline gives CDR1 SGHNT, CDR2 YYREEE (reference sequence). Unmatched junction bases numbered 18, after V lost 4 bases and J lost 0 bases. The CDR3 is CASSTSHRGEASRSGNTIYF. The CDR3 DNA is TGTGCCAGCAGCACTTCACACAGGGGGGAGGCGTCTCGCTCTGGAAACACCATATATTTT.

The chain has TRBV25-1 and TRBJ1-1; 8 bases align to TRBD1. CDR1 and CDR2 (germline): MGHDK, SYGVNS. The CDR3 covers 12 residues. The ends lost 0 bases at V and 10 bases at J; junction bases unmatched: 1. CDR3 region: CASSEYRGPAFF. Here the CDR3 DNA reads TGTGCCAGCAGTGAATACAGGGGGCCAGCTTTCTTT.

The chain joins TRBV14 to TRBJ2-7; 7 positions match TRBD1. The CDR3 sequence is 15 residues long. J lost 6 bases, V lost 3 bases, and 11 bases had no gene match. Germline loops: CDR1 SGHDN, CDR2 FVKESK. Written as DNA, the CDR3 is TGTGCCAGCAGCCATTACAGGGGCCGAGTAAGCGAGCAGTACTTC. It codes for CASSHYRGRVSEQYF.

CDR3 amino acids: CASSLRTGPSEKLFF. Here the CDR3 DNA reads TGTGCCAGCAGCTTAAGGACAGGGCCCTCAGAAAAACTGTTTTTT. This sequence joins TRBV5-4 and TRBJ1-4; TRBD1 matches 8 bases. Germline V gene sequence: CDR1 SGHNT, CDR2 YYREEE (reference sequence). The CDR3 runs 15 residues. V lost 2 bases and J lost 8; bases outside the gene matches: 8.

This clone has a handful of counts. The rearrangement joins TRBV15 to TRBJ2-6; D might be TRBD1 (6 bases). V shed 6 bases and J shed 0 bases, with 9 bases lying between them. The CDR3 has 15 residues. CDR1 and CDR2 from the germline V gene are LNHNV and YYDKDF (reference sequence). The CDR3 nucleotides are TGTGCCACCAGGGAGGACAGCTCTGGGGCCAACGTCCTGACTTTC. Translating it yields CATREDSSGANVLTF.

The J gene is TRBJ1-1, the V gene TRBV28; 7 bases are a match to TRBD1. The CDR3 totals 15 residues. Trimming cost V 6 bases and J 5 bases; bases outside gene matches: 12. Germline lookup yields CDR1 MDHEN and CDR2 SYDVKM. The CDR3 sequence is CASSNTGALETEAFF. The CDR3 region has the DNA TGTGCCAGCAGCAACACAGGGGCGTTGGAAACTGAAGCTTTCTTT.

The gene calls are TRBV19 and TRBJ1-5, with TRBD1 matching 7 bases. The CDR3 spans 16 residues. V lost 3 bases, J lost 4 bases, and 9 bases stayed unmatched. Germline CDR1 LNHDA, CDR2 SQIVND (reference sequence). DNA of the CDR3: TGTGCCAGTAGTATCTTGGGCAGGGGGGCAAATCAGCCCCAGCATTTT. Residues: CASSILGRGANQPQHF. The entire variable domain, with the rest obtained from reference TRBV19 and TRBJ1-5, is as follows: DGGITQSPKYLFRKEGQNVTLSCEQNLNHDAMYWYRQDPGQGLRLIYYSQIVNDFQKGDIAEGYSVSREKKESFPLTVTSAQKNPTAFYLCASSILGRGANQPQHFGDGTRLSIL.

This clone has just a few counts. The CDR3 DNA follows: TGTGCCAGCGGAGGGAGGGAGGGAGGCACTGAAGCTTTCTTT. It encodes CASGGREGGTEAFF. V and J are TRBV2 and TRBJ1-1; no firm D call. V shed 8 bases and J shed 4 bases, with 17 bases lying between them. The CDR3 has 14 residues. Germline V gene sequence: CDR1 SNHLY, CDR2 FYNNEI. Full variable domain (missing parts from reference TRBV2 and TRBJ1-1): EPEVTQTPSHQVTQMGQEVILRCVPISNHLYFYWYRQILGQKVEFLVSFYNNEISEKSEIFDDQFSVERPDGSNFTLKIRSTKLEDSAMYFCASGGREGGTEAFFGQGTRLTVV.

The chain uses TRBV30 and TRBJ1-2; the match to TRBD1 covers 10 bases. The CDR3 contains 14 residues. The trim removed 5 bases at V and 8 bases at J, leaving 11 bases unmatched. Germline values: CDR1 GTSNPN, CDR2 SVGIG (reference sequence). The CDR3 bases are TGTGCCTGGTTCCCGGGACAGGGGCCGAGGGGCTACACCTTC. Amino acid sequence: CAWFPGQGPRGYTF. Using reference TRBV30 and TRBJ1-2 for the parts outside the CDR3, the full variable domain is SQTIHQWPATLVQPVGSPLSLECTVEGTSNPNLYWYRQAAGRGLQLLFYSVGIGQISSEVPQNLSASRPQDRQFILSSKKLLLSDSGFYLCAWFPGQGPRGYTFGSGTRLTVV.

The chain is built from TRBV7-8 and TRBJ1-3; no reliable D call. CDR1 and CDR2 from the germline V gene are SGHVS and FQNEAQ. V was pared by 5 bases and J by 0 bases, with 14 bases between. This CDR3 comprises 16 residues. The CDR3 DNA reads TGTGCCAGCAGCACAGATGGTCCAAACTCTGGAAACACCATATATTTT. Residues: CASSTDGPNSGNTIYF. The variable domain in full, with the rest retrieved from reference TRBV7-8 and TRBJ1-3, is GAGVSQSPRYKVAKRGQDVALRCDPISGHVSLFWYQQALGQGPEFLTYFQNEAQLDKSGLPSDRFFAERPEGSVSTLKIQRTQQEDSAVYLCASSTDGPNSGNTIYFGEGSWLTVV.